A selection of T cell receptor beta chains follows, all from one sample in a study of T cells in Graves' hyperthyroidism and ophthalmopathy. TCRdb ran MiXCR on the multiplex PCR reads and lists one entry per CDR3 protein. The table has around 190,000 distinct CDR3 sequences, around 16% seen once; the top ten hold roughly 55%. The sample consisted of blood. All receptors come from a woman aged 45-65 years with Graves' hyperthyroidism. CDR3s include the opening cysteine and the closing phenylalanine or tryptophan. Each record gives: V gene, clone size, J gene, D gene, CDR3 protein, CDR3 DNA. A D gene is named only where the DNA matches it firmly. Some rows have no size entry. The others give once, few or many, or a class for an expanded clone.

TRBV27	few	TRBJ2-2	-	CASSLKFTAGELFF	TGTGCCAGCAGTTTAAAGTTTACGGCCGGGGAGCTGTTTTTT
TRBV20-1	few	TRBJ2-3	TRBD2	CSARSSGTDTQYF	TGCAGTGCTCGTTCTAGCGGGACAGATACGCAGTATTTT
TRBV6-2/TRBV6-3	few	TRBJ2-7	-	CASSLLVSGGEQYF	TGTGCCAGCAGCCTACTAGTATCCGGGGGCGAGCAGTACTTC
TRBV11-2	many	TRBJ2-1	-	CASSLVILENEQFF	TGTGCCAGCAGCTTAGTAATACTAGAAAATGAGCAGTTCTTC
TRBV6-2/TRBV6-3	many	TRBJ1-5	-	CASSLTGIQPQHF	TGTGCCAGCAGTTTGACGGGGATTCAGCCCCAGCATTTT
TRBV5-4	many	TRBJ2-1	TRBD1	CASSLDPGQVPYNEQFF	TGTGCCAGCAGCTTGGATCCGGGACAGGTACCCTACAATGAGCAGTTCTTC
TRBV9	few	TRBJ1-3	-	CASTGEGQSGNTIYF	TGTGCCAGCACCGGCGAGGGCCAGTCTGGAAACACCATATATTTT
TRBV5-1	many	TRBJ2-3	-	CASSEARSTDTQYF	TGCGCCAGCAGCGAGGCCAGGAGCACAGATACGCAGTATTTT
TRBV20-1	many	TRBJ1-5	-	CSVGPSNQPQHF	TGCAGTGTGGGACCAAGCAATCAGCCCCAGCATTTT
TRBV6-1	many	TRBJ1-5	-	CASSENRGNQPQHF	TGTGCCAGCAGTGAAAATAGGGGCAATCAGCCCCAGCATTTT
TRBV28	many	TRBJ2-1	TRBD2	CASSSPASGSRDEQFF	TGTGCCAGCAGTTCCCCGGCTAGCGGGAGTAGGGATGAGCAGTTCTTC
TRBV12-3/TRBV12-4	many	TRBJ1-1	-	CASSFGGYTEAFF	TGTGCCAGCAGTTTCGGGGGATACACTGAAGCTTTCTTT
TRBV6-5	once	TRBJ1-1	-	CASSYRGLSRTEAFF	TGTGCCAGCAGTTACCGCGGTTTATCCAGGACTGAAGCTTTCTTT
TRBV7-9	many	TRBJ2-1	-	CASSPVIQSPNEQFF	TGTGCCAGCAGCCCTGTTATCCAAAGCCCCAATGAGCAGTTCTTC
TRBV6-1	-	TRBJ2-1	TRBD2	CASSDPGLAVNEQFF	TGTGCCAGCAGTGACCCGGGACTAGCGGTCAATGAGCAGTTCTTC
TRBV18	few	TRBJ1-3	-	CASSPLFDPAGNTIYF	TGTGCCAGCTCACCATTGTTCGACCCAGCCGGAAACACCATATATTTT
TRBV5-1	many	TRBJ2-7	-	CASSLSASYEQYF	TGCGCCAGCAGCTTGTCAGCTTCCTACGAGCAGTACTTC
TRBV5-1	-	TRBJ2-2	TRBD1	CASSDRVGNTGELFF	TGCGCCAGCAGCGACAGGGTCGGAAACACCGGGGAGCTGTTTTTT
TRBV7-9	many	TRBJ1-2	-	CASSFDGRIYGYTF	TGTGCCAGCAGCTTCGACGGACGGATCTATGGCTACACCTTC
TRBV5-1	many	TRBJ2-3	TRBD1	CASSPRTGGSDTQYF	TGCGCCAGCAGCCCCAGGACAGGGGGCTCAGATACGCAGTATTTT
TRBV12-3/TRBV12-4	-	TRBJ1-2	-	CASSSLGGSNYGYTF	TGTGCCAGCAGTTCCCTCGGGGGGTCTAACTATGGCTACACCTTC
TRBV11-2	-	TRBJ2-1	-	CASSLGPLIRNEQFF	TGTGCCAGCAGCTTAGGACCCCTTATCCGGAATGAGCAGTTCTTC
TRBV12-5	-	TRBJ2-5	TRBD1	CASARTGGTETQYF	TGTGCTAGTGCCCGGACAGGGGGCACGGAGACCCAGTACTTC
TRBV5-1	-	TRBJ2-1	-	CASSLEGRAVDEQFF	TGCGCCAGCAGCTTGGAGGGTAGAGCGGTAGATGAGCAGTTCTTC
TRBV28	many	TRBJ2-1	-	CASSLIAPPLEYEQFF	TGTGCCAGCAGTTTAATCGCCCCCCCTCTAGAATATGAGCAGTTCTTC
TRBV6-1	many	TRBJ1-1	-	CATGAGDVNTEAFF	TGTGCCACCGGGGCAGGGGACGTGAACACTGAAGCTTTCTTT
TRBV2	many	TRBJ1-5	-	CASSPGVRQPQHF	TGTGCCAGCAGCCCAGGCGTGAGGCAGCCCCAGCATTTT
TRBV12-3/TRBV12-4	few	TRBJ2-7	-	CASSFSPYEQYF	TGTGCCAGCAGTTTTTCCCCCTACGAGCAGTACTTC
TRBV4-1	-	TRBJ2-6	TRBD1	CASSQGPGQISGANVLTF	TGCGCCAGCAGCCAAGGTCCGGGACAGATCTCTGGGGCCAACGTCCTGACTTTC
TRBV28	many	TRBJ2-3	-	CASSLSEGTQYF	TGTGCCAGCAGTTTATCTGAGGGTACGCAGTATTTT
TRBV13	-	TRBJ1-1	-	CASSVYDRLNTEAFF	TGTGCCAGCAGCGTATATGACAGATTGAACACTGAAGCTTTCTTT
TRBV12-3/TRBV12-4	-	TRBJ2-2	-	CASSSGLLRTGELFF	TGTGCCAGCAGTTCGGGACTTCTTCGGACCGGGGAGCTGTTTTTT
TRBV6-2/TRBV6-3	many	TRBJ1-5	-	CASSYGGAVQPQHF	TGTGCCAGCAGTTACGGGGGCGCGGTTCAGCCCCAGCATTTT
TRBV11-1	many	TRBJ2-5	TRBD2	CASSLSGIPQEETQYF	TGTGCCAGCAGCCTCAGCGGGATCCCCCAAGAAGAGACCCAGTACTTC
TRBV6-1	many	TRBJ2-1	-	CASRTGTSASNEQFF	TGTGCCAGCAGGACCGGGACTTCCGCCTCCAATGAGCAGTTCTTC
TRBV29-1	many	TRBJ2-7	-	CSYTLDYEQYF	TGCAGCTACACCCTAGACTACGAGCAGTACTTC
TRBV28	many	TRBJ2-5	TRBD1	CASSWGTGGETQYF	TGTGCCAGCAGTTGGGGGACAGGGGGAGAGACCCAGTACTTC
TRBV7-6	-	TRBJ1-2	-	CASSLGTAGVYGYTF	TGTGCCAGCAGCCTGGGGACGGCGGGAGTCTATGGCTACACCTTC
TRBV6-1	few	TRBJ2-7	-	CASSEWSRDEQYF	TGTGCCAGCAGTGAATGGTCGAGGGACGAGCAGTACTTC
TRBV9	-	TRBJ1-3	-	CASSPGFSGNTIYF	TGTGCCAGCAGCCCAGGGTTCTCTGGAAACACCATATATTTT
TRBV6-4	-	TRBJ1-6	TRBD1	CASSTGQGFAPLHF	TGTGCCAGCAGCACGGGACAGGGTTTTGCACCCCTCCACTTT
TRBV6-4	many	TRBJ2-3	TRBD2	CASSEMVGTSGSTDTQYF	TGTGCCAGCAGTGAAATGGTTGGAACTAGCGGTAGCACAGATACGCAGTATTTT
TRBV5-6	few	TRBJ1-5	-	CASSWGNQPQHF	TGTGCCAGCAGCTGGGGAAATCAGCCCCAGCATTTT
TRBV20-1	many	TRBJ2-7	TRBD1	CSASESGTGGYEQYF	TGCAGTGCTAGTGAATCCGGGACAGGCGGTTACGAGCAGTACTTC
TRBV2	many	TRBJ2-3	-	CASTLDDTQYF	TGTGCCAGCACTCTCGACGATACGCAGTATTTT
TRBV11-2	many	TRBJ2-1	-	CASSLEWADEQFF	TGTGCCAGCAGCTTAGAGTGGGCCGATGAGCAGTTCTTC
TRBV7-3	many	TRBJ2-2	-	CASSLGPYTGELFF	TGTGCCAGCAGCTTAGGACCGTACACCGGGGAGCTGTTTTTT
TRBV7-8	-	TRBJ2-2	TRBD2	CASSLGLAGPTTGELFF	TGTGCCAGCAGCTTAGGACTAGCGGGACCGACGACCGGGGAGCTGTTTTTT
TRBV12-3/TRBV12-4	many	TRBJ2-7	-	CASSSTGTSAYEQYF	TGTGCCAGCAGCTCAACGGGGACTTCCGCCTACGAGCAGTACTTC
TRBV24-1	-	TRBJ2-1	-	CATSDLGLVDEQFF	TGTGCCACCAGTGATTTGGGTCTAGTCGATGAGCAGTTCTTC
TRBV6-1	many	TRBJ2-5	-	CASRGSWGQETQYF	TGTGCCAGCAGAGGAAGCTGGGGTCAAGAGACCCAGTACTTC
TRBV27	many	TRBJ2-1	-	CASSLLPGLAGSSYNEQFF	TGTGCCAGCAGTTTATTGCCAGGGCTGGCCGGGAGCTCCTACAATGAGCAGTTCTTC
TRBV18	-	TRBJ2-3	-	CASSPPSRSITDTQYF	TGTGCCAGCTCACCACCGAGCAGATCGATTACAGATACGCAGTATTTT
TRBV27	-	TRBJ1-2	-	CASSFLGGTYGYTF	TGTGCCAGCAGTTTCTTAGGGGGAACCTATGGCTACACCTTC
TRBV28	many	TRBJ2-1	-	CASSLYSMGYNEQFF	TGTGCCAGCAGTTTGTATAGCATGGGCTACAATGAGCAGTTCTTC
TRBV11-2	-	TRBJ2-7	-	CASSLVGGSSYEQYF	TGTGCCAGCAGCTTAGTTGGCGGCAGCTCCTACGAGCAGTACTTC
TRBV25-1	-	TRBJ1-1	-	CASTRWFEAFF	TGTGCCAGCACCAGGTGGTTTGAAGCTTTCTTT
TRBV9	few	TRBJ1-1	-	CASSDGVGVTEAFF	TGTGCCAGCAGCGACGGGGTAGGGGTTACTGAAGCTTTCTTT
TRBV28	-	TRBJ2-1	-	CASSLYTGHGDNEQFF	TGTGCCAGCAGTTTATATACGGGACATGGGGACAATGAGCAGTTCTTC
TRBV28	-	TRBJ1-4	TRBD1	CASSSHLDRGGNEKLFF	TGTGCCAGCAGCTCCCATCTTGACAGGGGAGGGAATGAAAAACTGTTTTTT